Below are 31 T cell receptor beta chains sequenced from a single sample in a study of human T cells and chemical hapten exposure. Time point noted: patch test 1, 2 weeks after DPC sensitization. The treatment here: therapeutic diphenylcyclopropenone sensitization with weekly scalp DPC. TCRdb redid the calling of the RACE reads with MiXCR, one entry per CDR3 protein. The data show 300,000 to 350,000 distinct CDR3 sequences, under 8% seen once. The specimen comprised whole blood, sampled in connection with sensitization to the hapten diphenylcyclopropenone (DPC). These receptor sequences come from a woman aged 18-29 years with alopecia areata. Some clones in this sample may be carry-over from other donors' samples.

This chain connects TRBV12-5 to TRBJ2-4; D gene unclear. This CDR3 has 11 amino acids. V lost 3 bases, J lost 8 bases, and 5 bases lay in between. Germline CDR1 LGHNT, CDR2 FRNRAP. The CDR3 nucleotides are TGTGCTAGTGGTTTAAAGGACATTCAGTACTTC. Translation gives CASGLKDIQYF.

This clonotype was picked up a small number of times. This chain joins TRBV27 and TRBJ1-6; TRBD1 matches at 8 bases. The V gene end was trimmed by 8 bases and the J gene end by 8 bases; junction bases not matched to a gene: 5. The length of the CDR3 is 13 residues. CDR1 and CDR2 (germline): MNHEY, SMNVEV (reference sequence). In nucleotides, the CDR3 is TGTGCCAGCCGAACAGGGGGGGATTCACCCCTCCACTTT. Encoded protein: CASRTGGDSPLHF.

This clonotype was detected ten times or more. V usage is TRBV2 and J usage is TRBJ2-3; D may correspond to TRBD1 or TRBD2 (6 bases each). Germline values: CDR1 SNHLY, CDR2 FYNNEI. The V end lost 6 bases, the J end lost 4 bases, and 14 bases lay between the germline ends. This CDR3 is built from 14 residues. The CDR3 sequence: CASREGGGADTQYF. The CDR3 DNA is TGTGCCAGCAGAGAGGGGGGTGGGGCAGATACGCAGTATTTT.

The chain has TRBV9 and TRBJ1-2; 9 nucleotides line up with TRBD1. The germline V gene has CDR1 SGDLS and CDR2 YYNGEE. The V and J ends lost 6 bases and 5 bases, in that order; junction bases with no gene match: 8. The CDR3 runs to 14 residues. CDR3 in amino acids: CASTPTGQGYGYTF. The CDR3 DNA reads as TGTGCCAGCACCCCGACAGGACAGGGGTATGGCTACACCTTC.

This clonotype was seen a handful of times. The genes are TRBV10-3 and TRBJ1-1; the D gene is possibly TRBD1 (6 bases). Germline loops: CDR1 ENHRY, CDR2 SYGVKD. With 8 bases removed from V and 1 base from J, the gap between germline ends came to 26 bases. The CDR3 is 18 residues long. As DNA, the CDR3 is TGTGCCATCGGGGCCGGTCCCGGGGGCACCCTCCAGAACACTGAAGCTTTCTTT. Translating gives CAIGAGPGGTLQNTEAFF.

There are many counts of this clonotype. The genes are TRBV28 and TRBJ2-7; the D is unclear. Trimming removed 5 bases from V and 0 bases from J, with 14 bases in between. The CDR3 sequence is 15 residues long. Per the germline V gene, CDR1 is MDHEN and CDR2 is SYDVKM. The CDR3 DNA follows: TGTGCCAGCAGTCGGGCCAGGCACAGCTCCTACGAGCAGTACTTC. It translates to CASSRARHSSYEQYF.

This clonotype was detected only a few times. J is TRBJ1-2 and V is TRBV12-3 or TRBV12-4; no definite D call. CDR3 size: 13 residues. Trimming removed 2 bases at V and 4 bases at J, with 8 bases between. In DNA form, the CDR3 reads TGTGCCAGCAGTTTAACGCGTTCCTATGGCTACACCTTC. Encoded protein: CASSLTRSYGYTF.

This clonotype has a handful of counts. The V gene is TRBV5-5, the J gene TRBJ2-3, with 11 bases fitting TRBD2. Looked up from germline, CDR1 is SGHKS and CDR2 is YYEKEE (reference sequence). CDR3 length: 17 residues. V shed 3 bases and J 2 bases; nucleotides not matched to a gene: 8. CDR3 sequence (DNA): TGTGCCAGCAGCTCCTCTAGCGGGGGGCGCGCCACAGATACGCAGTATTTT. Translating it yields CASSSSSGGRATDTQYF.

The rearrangement uses TRBV2 and TRBJ1-2; D remains ambiguous. The length of the CDR3 is 10 residues. The germline V and J ends were trimmed by 9 bases and 4 bases, with 6 bases remaining between them. Germline CDR1 reads SNHLY; CDR2 reads FYNNEI. The CDR3 loop is CASRFYGYTF. The DNA for the CDR3 is TGTGCCAGTCGTTTCTATGGCTACACCTTC. Variable domain in full (rest from reference TRBV2 and TRBJ1-2): EPEVTQTPSHQVTQMGQEVILRCVPISNHLYFYWYRQILGQKVEFLVSFYNNEISEKSEIFDDQFSVERPDGSNFTLKIRSTKLEDSAMYFCASRFYGYTFGSGTRLTVV.

This clonotype was detected a few times. The chain joins TRBV12-3 or TRBV12-4 to TRBJ2-2; the match to TRBD2 covers 7 bases. This CDR3 has 16 amino acids. The ends lost 3 bases at V and 0 bases at J; junction bases unmatched: 4. The CDR3 sequence is CASSFIGGSNTGELFF. The CDR3 DNA sequence: TGTGCCAGCAGTTTTATCGGGGGGTCGAACACCGGGGAGCTGTTTTTT.

The J gene is TRBJ2-3, the V gene TRBV7-8; 8 nucleotides line up with TRBD1. The V gene's germline CDR1 is SGHVS and CDR2 FQNEAQ. Unmatched junction bases numbered 6, after V lost 3 bases and J lost 4 bases. There are 15 residues in the CDR3. The CDR3 nucleotides read TGTGCCAGCAGCTTCTCAGGACAGGGTCCAGATACGCAGTATTTT. It specifies CASSFSGQGPDTQYF.

This clonotype was seen many times. V gene TRBV10-3 combines with J gene TRBJ2-3, with 7 bases aligning to TRBD2. Trimming at V came to 8 bases and at J to 4 bases, leaving 9 bases not matched to a gene. CDR1 and CDR2 (germline): ENHRY, SYGVKD. The CDR3 spans 14 residues. The CDR3 DNA is TGTGCCATCTCCCCCTGGGGGGGAGCAGATACGCAGTATTTT. This codes for CAISPWGGADTQYF.

As concerns this clonotype: Since a much larger clone is just one base distant, this may be a read error. CDR3 nucleotides: TGTGCCAGCAGCCAAGGGGAGCAGTACTTC. This encodes CASSQGEQYF. This sequence joins TRBV14 and TRBJ2-7; D is unresolved. Germline V CDR1 and CDR2: SGHDN, FVKESK. The V and J ends lost 1 base and 7 bases respectively, with 2 bases between them. CDR3 length: 10 residues.

The CDR3 region has the DNA TGCAGCGTCAGGACAAGGGGGGAGCAGTACTTC. It yields the protein CSVRTRGEQYF. The V and J genes are TRBV29-1 and TRBJ2-7, with a possible D match to TRBD1 (6 bases). This CDR3 has 11 residues. Germline assignment: CDR1 SQVTM and CDR2 ANQGSEA. Trimming pared 6 bases from V and 7 bases from J, leaving 13 bases between.

With regard to this clonotype: Given a much more abundant clone one base away, this may be a read error. The rearrangement links TRBV27 to TRBJ1-5, with 9 bases fitting TRBD1. Germline lookup yields CDR1 MNHEY and CDR2 SMNVEV (reference sequence). Germline trimming cut 4 bases from V and 3 bases from J; bases unmatched to any gene: 10. The CDR3 sequence is 17 residues long. The CDR3: CASSSSWDRVVNQPQHF. CDR3 nucleotides: TGTGCCAGCAGTTCCTCATGGGACAGGGTCGTCAATCAGCCCCAGCATTTT.

The table lists this clonotype with a few counts. The chain employs TRBV2 and TRBJ2-5; D possibly corresponds to TRBD2 (5 bases). The V and J ends lost 9 bases and 7 bases respectively, with 18 bases between them. This CDR3 is 13 amino acids long. Germline loops: CDR1 SNHLY, CDR2 FYNNEI. Here the CDR3 DNA reads TGTGCCAGTCGGGATTGGACTGCACGGACCCAGTACTTC. This encodes CASRDWTARTQYF.

This clonotype was counted between two and nine times. The chain joins TRBV7-9 to TRBJ1-4; D gene uncertain. Trimming stripped 0 bases from V and 6 bases from J, with 11 bases between. Germline lookup yields CDR1 SEHNR and CDR2 FQNEAQ (reference sequence). The CDR3 loop spans 15 amino acids. CDR3 protein: CASSLASREYEKLFF. The DNA for the CDR3 is TGTGCCAGCAGCTTAGCTTCACGAGAGTATGAAAAACTGTTTTTT.

The rearrangement uses TRBV5-1 and TRBJ1-1; D unclear. CDR3 size: 15 residues. Germline assignment: CDR1 SGHRS and CDR2 YFSETQ. Trimming removed 4 bases from V and 3 bases from J, with 16 bases in between. The CDR3 spells CASSRPDEGYTEAFF. The CDR3 bases are TGCGCCAGCAGCCGTCCGGATGAAGGTTACACTGAAGCTTTCTTT. The entire variable domain, with the rest obtained from reference TRBV5-1 and TRBJ1-1, is as follows: KAGVTQTPRYLIKTRGQQVTLSCSPISGHRSVSWYQQTPGQGLQFLFEYFSETQRNKGNFPGRFSGRQFSNSRSEMNVSTLELGDSALYLCASSRPDEGYTEAFFGQGTRLTVV.

The chain joins TRBV2 to TRBJ1-5; TRBD1 is a possible D gene (5 bases). Germline V CDR1 and CDR2: SNHLY, FYNNEI. This CDR3 has 16 residues. The V gene lost 7 bases and the J gene lost 0 bases, with 16 bases spanning the gap. Here the CDR3 reads CASTLPRGDSNQPQHF. CDR3 nucleotide sequence: TGTGCCAGCACCCTACCCCGGGGGGATAGCAATCAGCCCCAGCATTTT.

This clonotype was counted only a few times. The J gene is TRBJ1-5, the V gene TRBV2, with a weak D call TRBD1 (5 bases). There are 16 residues in the CDR3. The ends were cut back, 2 bases at V and 4 bases at J, with 15 bases in the middle. Germline assignment: CDR1 SNHLY and CDR2 FYNNEI. CDR3 nucleotides: TGTGCCAGCAGTGAACCCGGGACCCGAACTAATCAGCCCCAGCATTTT. Encoded protein: CASSEPGTRTNQPQHF.

Only a few counts were recorded for this clonotype. V gene TRBV6-2 or TRBV6-3 combines with J gene TRBJ2-1; D gene uncertain. This CDR3 is 13 amino acids long. Germline V lookup: CDR1 MNHEY, CDR2 SVGEGT. V gave up 2 bases and J gave up 7 bases, with 9 bases separating them. In DNA form, the CDR3 reads TGTGCCAGCAGTTACGCCCGGCGGAATGAGCAGTTCTTC. As protein: CASSYARRNEQFF.

This clonotype was found a few times. The rearrangement links TRBV20-1 to TRBJ2-2, with 7 nucleotides matching TRBD1. The CDR3 has 14 residues. The trim removed 6 bases at V and 3 bases at J, leaving 7 bases unmatched. Germline lookup yields CDR1 DFQATT and CDR2 SNEGSKA (reference sequence). The CDR3: CSARRGRHTGELFF. In nucleotides, the CDR3 is TGCAGTGCCCGTAGGGGGCGCCACACCGGGGAGCTGTTTTTT.

This clonotype appeared a few times. This chain connects TRBV3-1 to TRBJ1-2; no clear D gene. The germline gives CDR1 LGHDT, CDR2 YNNKEL (reference sequence). The V end was cut by 1 base, the J end by 1 base, with 7 bases between. The CDR3 length is 14 residues. Written as DNA, the CDR3 is TGTGCCAGCAGCCAAGGACGACATAACTATGGCTACACCTTC. Its translation: CASSQGRHNYGYTF.

This clonotype has ten or more counts. The gene calls are TRBV20-1 and TRBJ1-2, with D possibly TRBD1 on 5 matching bases. CDR1 is DFQATT and CDR2 is SNEGSKA in the germline V gene (reference sequence). The CDR3 sequence is 14 residues long. V was clipped by 1 base and J by 3 bases, with 12 bases between them. The CDR3 spells CSARGGDLYYGYTF. The CDR3, as DNA: TGCAGTGCTAGAGGAGGGGATTTGTACTATGGCTACACCTTC.

CDR3 nucleotides: TGTGCCACCAGCGAGAGGGACCAGGGACATGGCTACACCTTC. It codes for CATSERDQGHGYTF. The chain combines TRBV15 with TRBJ1-2; TRBD1 might be the D (5 bases). Per the germline V gene, CDR1 is LNHNV and CDR2 is YYDKDF (reference sequence). The CDR3 runs to 14 residues. V shed 5 bases and J shed 6 bases, with 16 bases lying between them.

This clonotype has ten or more counts. This chain joins TRBV5-1 and TRBJ2-5, with 7 positions matching TRBD1. V trimming: 4 bases; J trimming: 1 base; junction bases outside the gene matches: 7. Germline lookup yields CDR1 SGHRS and CDR2 YFSETQ. CDR3 length equals 15 residues. The DNA of the CDR3 is TGCGCCAGCAGCCTACAACAGGGGACCCAAGAGACCCAGTACTTC. Translating gives CASSLQQGTQETQYF. The full variable domain, its missing parts supplied by reference TRBV5-1 and TRBJ2-5, is KAGVTQTPRYLIKTRGQQVTLSCSPISGHRSVSWYQQTPGQGLQFLFEYFSETQRNKGNFPGRFSGRQFSNSRSEMNVSTLELGDSALYLCASSLQQGTQETQYFGPGTRLLVL.

This clonotype appeared a few times. The CDR3 nucleotides are TGCGCCAGCAGCTCGAGCGACGGAAACACTGAAGCTTTCTTT. As protein: CASSSSDGNTEAFF. V gene TRBV5-1 combines with J gene TRBJ1-1; D gene uncertain. The CDR3 extends over 14 amino acids. V was pared by 3 bases and J by 2 bases, with 11 bases between. CDR1 and CDR2 (germline): SGHRS, YFSETQ.

This clonotype was detected only a few times. This chain links TRBV12-3 or TRBV12-4 with TRBJ1-5; D remains unclear. Trimming took 3 bases from V and 6 from J, leaving 12 bases between them. The CDR3 has 14 amino acids. The CDR3 reads CASSLEGGSQPQHF. DNA for the CDR3: TGTGCCAGCAGTTTGGAAGGAGGGAGTCAGCCCCAGCATTTT.

The V call is TRBV6-2 or TRBV6-3, the J call TRBJ1-1; no clear D gene. This CDR3 spans 13 amino acids. From germline, CDR1 is MNHEY and CDR2 SVGEGT. V lost 2 bases, J lost 8 bases, and 12 bases lay in between. The CDR3 region has the DNA TGTGCCAGCAGTTACGATCTGCTCGTCGAAGCTTTCTTT. Amino acid sequence: CASSYDLLVEAFF.

This chain links TRBV20-1 with TRBJ1-2, with 7 positions matching TRBD1. The CDR3 runs to 15 residues. Germline assignment: CDR1 DFQATT and CDR2 SNEGSKA (reference sequence). After removal of 6 bases from V and 5 bases from J, the junction contained 15 bases not matched to a gene. The CDR3 bases are TGCAGTGCCCCCGCGGTGGCAGGGGGTGTATATGGCTACACCTTC. Residues: CSAPAVAGGVYGYTF.

This chain joins TRBV2 and TRBJ2-4; D might be TRBD1 or TRBD2, each matching 5 bases. The length of the CDR3 is 14 residues. CDR1 SNHLY and CDR2 FYNNEI come from the germline V gene. V was pared by 7 bases and J by 0 bases, with 10 bases between. This chain's CDR3 is CASIVGVAKNIQYF. The CDR3 DNA reads as TGTGCCAGCATAGTGGGGGTAGCCAAAAACATTCAGTACTTC.